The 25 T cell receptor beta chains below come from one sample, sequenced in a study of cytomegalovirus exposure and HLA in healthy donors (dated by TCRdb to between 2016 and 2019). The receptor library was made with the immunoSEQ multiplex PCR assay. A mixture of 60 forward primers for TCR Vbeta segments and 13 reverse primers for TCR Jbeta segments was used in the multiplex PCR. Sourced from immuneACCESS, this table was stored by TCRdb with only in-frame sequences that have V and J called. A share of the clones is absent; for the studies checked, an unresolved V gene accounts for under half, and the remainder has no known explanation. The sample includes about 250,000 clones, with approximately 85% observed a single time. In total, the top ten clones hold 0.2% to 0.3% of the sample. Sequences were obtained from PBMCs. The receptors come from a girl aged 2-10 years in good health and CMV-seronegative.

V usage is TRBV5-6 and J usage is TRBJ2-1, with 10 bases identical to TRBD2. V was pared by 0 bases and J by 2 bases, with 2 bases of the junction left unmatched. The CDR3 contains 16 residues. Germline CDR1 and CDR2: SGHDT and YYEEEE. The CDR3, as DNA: TGTGCCAGCAGCTTGGCAGCGGGAGGGCCCTACAATGAGCAGTTCTTC. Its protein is CASSLAAGGPYNEQFF.

In DNA, the CDR3 is TGTGCCAGCAGCTCGACAGGTCTCCTCACTGAAGCTTTCTTT. This translates into CASSSTGLLTEAFF. The chain has TRBV7-9 and TRBJ1-1; TRBD1 is a possible D gene (6 bases). V was clipped by 4 bases and J by 4 bases, with 13 bases between them. The length of the CDR3 is 14 residues. The germline CDR1 and CDR2 sequences are SEHNR and FQNEAQ (reference sequence).

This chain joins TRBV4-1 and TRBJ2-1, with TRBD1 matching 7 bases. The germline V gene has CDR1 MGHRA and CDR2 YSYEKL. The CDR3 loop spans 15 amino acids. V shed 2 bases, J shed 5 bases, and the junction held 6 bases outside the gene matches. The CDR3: CASSQYRDSNNEQFF. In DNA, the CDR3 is TGCGCCAGCAGCCAATACCGGGACAGTAACAATGAGCAGTTCTTC.

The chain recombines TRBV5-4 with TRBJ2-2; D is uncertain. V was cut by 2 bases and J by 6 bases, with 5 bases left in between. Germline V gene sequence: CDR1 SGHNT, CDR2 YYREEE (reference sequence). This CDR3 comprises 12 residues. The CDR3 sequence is CASSLSAGELFF. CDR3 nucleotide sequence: TGTGCCAGCAGCTTAAGCGCCGGGGAGCTGTTTTTT.

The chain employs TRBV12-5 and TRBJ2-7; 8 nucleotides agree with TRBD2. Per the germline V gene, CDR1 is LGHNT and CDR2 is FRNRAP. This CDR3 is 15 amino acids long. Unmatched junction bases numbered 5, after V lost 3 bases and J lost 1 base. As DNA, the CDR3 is TGTGCTAGTGGTTTCGGGGAGCGGGGGTCCTACGAGCAGTACTTC. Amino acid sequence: CASGFGERGSYEQYF.

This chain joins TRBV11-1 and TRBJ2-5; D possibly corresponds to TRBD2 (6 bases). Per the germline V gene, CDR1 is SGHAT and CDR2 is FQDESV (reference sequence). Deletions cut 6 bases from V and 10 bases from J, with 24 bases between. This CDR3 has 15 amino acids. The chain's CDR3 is CASRPSSVADIVQYF. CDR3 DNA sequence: TGTGCCAGCAGACCCTCCTCGGTAGCGGATATCGTCCAGTACTTC. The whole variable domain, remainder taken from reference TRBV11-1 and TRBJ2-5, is EAEVAQSPRYKITEKSQAVAFWCDPISGHATLYWYRQILGQGPELLVQFQDESVVDDSQLPKDRFSAERLKGVDSTLKIQPAELGDSAMYLCASRPSSVADIVQYFGPGTRLLVL.

CDR3 sequence (DNA): TGTGCCAGCAGACCCCTCCGGAGGGTGGCAGATACGCAGTATTTT. This sequence encodes CASRPLRRVADTQYF. The chain couples TRBV6-5 to TRBJ2-3; D possibly corresponds to TRBD2 (6 bases). The CDR3 has 15 amino acids. Germline lookup yields CDR1 MNHEY and CDR2 SVGAGI. V dropped 6 bases and J dropped 4 bases, with 17 bases sitting between them.

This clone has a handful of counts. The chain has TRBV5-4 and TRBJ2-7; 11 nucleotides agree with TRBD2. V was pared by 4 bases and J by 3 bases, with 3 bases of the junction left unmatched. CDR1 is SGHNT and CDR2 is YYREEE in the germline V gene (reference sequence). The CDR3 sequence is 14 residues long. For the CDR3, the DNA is TGTGCCAGCAGCCCTAGCGGGAGGATCTACGAGCAGTACTTC. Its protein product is CASSPSGRIYEQYF.

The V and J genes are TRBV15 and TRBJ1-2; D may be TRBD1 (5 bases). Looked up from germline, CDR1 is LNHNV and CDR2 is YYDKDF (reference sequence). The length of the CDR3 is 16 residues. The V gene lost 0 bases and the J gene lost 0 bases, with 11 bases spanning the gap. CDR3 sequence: CATSRDQGLANYGYTF. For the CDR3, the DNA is TGTGCCACCAGCAGAGACCAGGGCTTAGCTAACTATGGCTACACCTTC.

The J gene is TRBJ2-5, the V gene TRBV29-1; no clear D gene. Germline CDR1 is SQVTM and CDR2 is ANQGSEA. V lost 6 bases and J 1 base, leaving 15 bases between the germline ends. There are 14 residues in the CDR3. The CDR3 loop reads CSVSPSGTQETQYF. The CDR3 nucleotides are TGCAGCGTGTCACCCTCAGGAACCCAAGAGACCCAGTACTTC.

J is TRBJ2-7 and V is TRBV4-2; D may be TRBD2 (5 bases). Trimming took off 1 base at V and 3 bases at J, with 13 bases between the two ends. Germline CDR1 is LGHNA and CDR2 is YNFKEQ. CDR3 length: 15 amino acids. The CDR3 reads CASSQASSKGYEQYF. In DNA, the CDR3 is TGTGCCAGCAGCCAAGCATCTAGCAAAGGCTACGAGCAGTACTTC.

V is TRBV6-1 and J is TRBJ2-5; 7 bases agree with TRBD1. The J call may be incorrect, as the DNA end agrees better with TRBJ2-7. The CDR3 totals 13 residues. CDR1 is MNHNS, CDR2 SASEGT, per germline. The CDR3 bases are TGTGCCACCGGACAGGTCAGGAGCTACGAGCAGTACTTC. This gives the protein CATGQVRSYEQYF.

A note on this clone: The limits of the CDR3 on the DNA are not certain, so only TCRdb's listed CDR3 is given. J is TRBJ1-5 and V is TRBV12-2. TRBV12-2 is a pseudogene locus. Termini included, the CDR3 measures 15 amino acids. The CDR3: CASRGFGVGNQPQHF.

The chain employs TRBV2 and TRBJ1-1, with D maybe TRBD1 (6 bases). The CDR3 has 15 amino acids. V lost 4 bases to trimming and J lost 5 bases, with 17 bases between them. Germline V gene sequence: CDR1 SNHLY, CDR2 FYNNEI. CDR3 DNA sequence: TGTGCCAGCAGTGGCGGGGGGCGTCGGGGGACTGAAGCTTTCTTT. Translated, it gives CASSGGGRRGTEAFF.

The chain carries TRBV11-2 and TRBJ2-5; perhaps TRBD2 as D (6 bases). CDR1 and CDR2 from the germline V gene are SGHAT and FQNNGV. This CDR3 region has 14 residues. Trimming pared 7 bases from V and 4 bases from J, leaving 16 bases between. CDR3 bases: TGTGCCAGCAACCGGGGGAGTAGTCGAGAGACCCAGTACTTC. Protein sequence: CASNRGSSRETQYF.

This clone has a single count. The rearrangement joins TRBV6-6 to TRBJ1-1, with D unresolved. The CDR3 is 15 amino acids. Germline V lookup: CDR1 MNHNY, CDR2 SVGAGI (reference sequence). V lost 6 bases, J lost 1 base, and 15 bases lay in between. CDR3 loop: CASRNPSGRNTEAFF. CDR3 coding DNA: TGTGCCAGCAGAAACCCGAGCGGGAGGAACACTGAAGCTTTCTTT.

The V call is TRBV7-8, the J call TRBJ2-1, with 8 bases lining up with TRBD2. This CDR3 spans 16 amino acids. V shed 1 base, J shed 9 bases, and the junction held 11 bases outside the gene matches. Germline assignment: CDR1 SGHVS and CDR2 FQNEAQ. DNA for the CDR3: TGTGCCAGCAGCTTAGGACGGACTGGGACTAGGTTTGAGCAGTTCTTC. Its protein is CASSLGRTGTRFEQFF.

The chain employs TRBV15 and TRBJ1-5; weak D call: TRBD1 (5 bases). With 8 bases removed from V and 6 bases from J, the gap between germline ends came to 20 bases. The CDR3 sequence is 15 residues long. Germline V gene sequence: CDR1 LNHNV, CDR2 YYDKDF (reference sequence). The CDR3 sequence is CATGSGSMRSQPQHF. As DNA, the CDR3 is TGTGCCACCGGATCAGGGTCCATGAGGAGTCAGCCCCAGCATTTT.

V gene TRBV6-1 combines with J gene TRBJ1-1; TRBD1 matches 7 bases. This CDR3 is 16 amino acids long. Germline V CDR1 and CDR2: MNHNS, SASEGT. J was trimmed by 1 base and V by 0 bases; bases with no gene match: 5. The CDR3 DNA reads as TGTGCCAGCAGTGAAGCCGGCACAGGGGCGAACACTGAAGCTTTCTTT. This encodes CASSEAGTGANTEAFF.

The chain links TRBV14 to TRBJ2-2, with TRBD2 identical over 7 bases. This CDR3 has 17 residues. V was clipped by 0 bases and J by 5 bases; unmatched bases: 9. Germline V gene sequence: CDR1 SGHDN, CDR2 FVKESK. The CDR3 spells CASSQDWGGRKTGELFF. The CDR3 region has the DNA TGTGCCAGCAGCCAAGATTGGGGGGGGAGGAAGACCGGGGAGCTGTTTTTT. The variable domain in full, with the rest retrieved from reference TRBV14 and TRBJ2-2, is EAGVTQFPSHSVIEKGQTVTLRCDPISGHDNLYWYRRVMGKEIKFLLHFVKESKQDESGMPNNRFLAERTGGTYSTLKVQPAELEDSGVYFCASSQDWGGRKTGELFFGEGSRLTVL.

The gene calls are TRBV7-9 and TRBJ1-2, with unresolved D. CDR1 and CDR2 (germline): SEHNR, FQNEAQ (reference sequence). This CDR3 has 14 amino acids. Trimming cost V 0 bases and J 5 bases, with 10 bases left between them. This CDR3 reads CASSLAGSLYGYTF. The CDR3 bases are TGTGCCAGCAGCTTAGCGGGCAGCCTTTATGGCTACACCTTC.

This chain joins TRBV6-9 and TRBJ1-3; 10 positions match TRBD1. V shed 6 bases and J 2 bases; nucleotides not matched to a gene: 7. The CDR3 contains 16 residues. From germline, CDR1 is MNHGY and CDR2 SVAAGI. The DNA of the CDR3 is TGTGCCAGCAGCCCCGGACAGGGGGGGACTGGAAACACCATATATTTT. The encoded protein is CASSPGQGGTGNTIYF.

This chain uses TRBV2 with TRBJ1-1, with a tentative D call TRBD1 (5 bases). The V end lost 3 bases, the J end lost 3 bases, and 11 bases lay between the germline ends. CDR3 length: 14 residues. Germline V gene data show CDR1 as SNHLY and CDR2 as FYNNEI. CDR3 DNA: TGTGCCAGCAGTGACCCAGGGTCAGACACTGAAGCTTTCTTT. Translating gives CASSDPGSDTEAFF.

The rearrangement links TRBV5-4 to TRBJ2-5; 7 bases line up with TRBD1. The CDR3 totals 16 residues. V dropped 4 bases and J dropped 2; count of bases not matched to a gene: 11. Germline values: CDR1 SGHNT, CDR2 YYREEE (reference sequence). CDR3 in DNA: TGTGCCAGCAGCGAGAAGTGGGGACAGAGTCAAGAGACCCAGTACTTC. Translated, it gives CASSEKWGQSQETQYF.

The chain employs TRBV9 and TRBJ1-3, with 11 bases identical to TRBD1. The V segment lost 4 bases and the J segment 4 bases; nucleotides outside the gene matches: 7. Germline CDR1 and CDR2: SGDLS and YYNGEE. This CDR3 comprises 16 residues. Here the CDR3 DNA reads TGTGCCAGCAGCCCTCAGGACAGGGGGCTCGGAAACACCATATATTTT. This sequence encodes CASSPQDRGLGNTIYF.